This TCR beta chain was identified in a study of molecular identifiers for immune sequencing clone quantification (dated by TCRdb to the late 2010s). In the study overall: For a replicate experiment, RNA from 20,000 or 100,000 naive CD8 T cells was divided into five aliquots, and four of the five aliquots were sequenced. This methods study benchmarked molecular-identifier clustering-based TCR repertoire sequencing (MIDCIRS) and TCR RNA copy counting, using CD8 T cells to do so. What the research found in general, with its limitations: When barcode sub-clustering was not used, chimeric consensus sequences inflated TCR diversity, with chimeras reaching as high as 47%. Spiked-in Jurkat TCR RNA equivalent to a single cell was reported to be detectable even among approximately 1 million naive CD8 T cells. The naive libraries included spiked-in Jurkat TCR RNA (about 9 copies' worth), and this Jurkat TCR RNA is not part of the donor repertoire. Highly expanded clone sizes could be underestimated because identical TCR molecules may share a barcode. In CMV-specific effector cells, clones with more than 20 RNA copies accounted for over 97% of molecules, whereas in naive cells such clones accounted for under 1%. Around 2.8 recovered TCR RNA copies per cell were obtained by modeling, versus approximately 10 by digital PCR, implying a capture efficiency of 30% to 35%.

Counted from cysteine to phenylalanine, this CDR3 has 12 amino acids. Only the CDR3 DNA is retained, 36 bases long and in frame from the first base. Cut back by 4 bases and 3 bases, the V and J ends lie 7 bases apart. The germline V gene (reference sequence) supplies CDR1 SEHNR and CDR2 FQNEAQ. To prepare the library, PCR was applied. These reads were obtained on a NextSeq 500. Preparation of bulk TCR libraries followed a previously described approach, with the TCR primers listed in Table S5. The Qiagen AllPrep DNA/RNA kit was used to purify total RNA. Before any analysis, reads coming from multiple sequencing runs of the same library were combined into one pool. The published analysis was carried out like this. Reads were retained only if their TCR constant sequence matched exactly, and those retained reads were trimmed to 150 nt and grouped according to their 12-nt molecular barcodes. Reads within each barcode group were sub-clustered using a 15% Levenshtein threshold, and quality-weighted consensus sequences were constructed for each RNA molecule. Non-functional sequences were discarded, and so were lower-count sequences lying one edit away from another sequence. Barcode sub-clusters with fewer than 20% of the maximum read count were removed, based on fitting two negative binomial distributions. TCRdb handled the public reads itself, with Q25 trimming in fastp and clone calling in MiXCR, and kept productive beta chains. Rows with one shared CDR3 protein collapse into an entry with the most common genes and DNA. None of the V and J calls come from the authors' own analysis; TCRdb made them. The sample table holds more than 550,000 distinct CDR3 sequences, of which about 25% were seen once. 0.75% to 0.8% of the sample goes to the ten largest clones.

This clonotype was counted many times. Its specific antigen is unknown. Qualities for individual bases were not recorded, and no much larger clone is one base off. Libraries of naive CD8 T cells were built from anywhere between about 17,000 and 1,000,000 sorted cells, with 10%, 30% or 50% of the purified RNA used. Naive CD8 T cells, defined as CD8+CD4-CCR7+CD45RA+, were FACS-sorted into RLT Plus buffer on a BD FACSAria II. Roughly ten TCR copies' worth of Jurkat RNA were spiked into roughly 20,000-1,000,000 naive CD8 T cell samples to test detection sensitivity. CD8 T cells were enriched with RosetteSep CD8+ T Cell Enrichment Cocktail and Ficoll-Paque, followed by ACK red cell lysis.

The sequencing input was naive CD8+ T cells from blood, with Jurkat cell RNA spiked in. Interpreted using the paper, the cell subset or site label stands for: FACS-sorted CD8+CD4-CCR7+CD45RA+ naive T cells. The source of this sequence is a human donor in good health. Some libraries in this study had Jurkat cell RNA spiked in. This chain is built from TRBV7-9 and TRBJ2-7; confidence is insufficient to name the D gene. The CDR3 here reads CASSSTVYEQYF. The nucleotides are TGTGCCAGCAGCTCGACCGTCTACGAGCAGTACTTC.